These 31 T cell receptor beta chains were all obtained from the same sample, sequenced in a study of CD8+ T cells in alopecia areata. Sequencing relied on a cDNA template that was reverse transcribed from extracted RNA. Here immunoSEQ multiplex PCR was the method, and the copy in TCRdb shows in-frame clones only, minus some. The sample has 150,000 or so clones, about 47% seen once. The source material was CD8+ T cells sorted from blood, sampled at week 0. These receptors all stem from a human donor with alopecia areata.

This clone was picked up one time. This chain uses TRBV5-1 with TRBJ2-7; D might be TRBD1 (5 bases). Germline V gene lookup returns CDR1 SGHRS and CDR2 YFSETQ. Between the trimmed V and J ends, which lost 4 bases and 7 bases, there was a span of 12 bases. This CDR3 region has 12 residues. Here the CDR3 reads CASSLMTAEQYF. The CDR3 nucleotides read TGCGCCAGCAGCCTCATGACAGCTGAGCAGTACTTC.

The chain links TRBV6-5 to TRBJ2-3; no definite D call. V gave up 1 base and J gave up 2 bases, with 10 bases separating them. Germline V gene data show CDR1 as MNHEY and CDR2 as SVGAGI. This CDR3 contains 15 residues. CDR3 residues: CASSYWPEATDTQYF. As DNA, the CDR3 is TGTGCCAGCAGTTACTGGCCCGAAGCCACAGATACGCAGTATTTT.

The sample holds a few counts of this clone. One end of the junction varies from germline; a read error may be responsible. The chain links TRBV6-4 to TRBJ1-1; D is undetermined. This CDR3 spans 13 amino acids. Germline lookup yields CDR1 MRHNA and CDR2 SNTAGT. This CDR3 reads CASSLVRNAEAFF. The CDR3 DNA reads as TGTGCCAGCAGTTTAGTTCGGAACGCTGAAGCTTTCTTT.

A note on this clone: A single base separates this from a much larger clone, so it may be a read error. The sample contains more than one DNA sequence encoding this CDR3. The CDR3 DNA reads TGTGCCAGCAGCGTCTCCTACGAGCAGTACTTC. It codes for CASSVSYEQYF. This chain joins TRBV13 and TRBJ2-7; D unclear. Germline V gene sequence: CDR1 PRHDT, CDR2 FYEKMQ (reference sequence). The CDR3 runs to 11 residues. V was trimmed by 5 bases and J by 0 bases, leaving 2 bases between them.

This clone was counted a few times. The chain has TRBV13 and TRBJ2-7; 9 bases agree with TRBD1. The trim removed 5 bases at V and 5 bases at J, leaving 10 bases unmatched. The germline V gene has CDR1 PRHDT and CDR2 FYEKMQ (reference sequence). This CDR3 has 15 amino acids. The CDR3 coding sequence is TGTGCCAGCAGCCAAAGGGGACAGGGTAACGACGAGCAGTACTTC. Translating gives CASSQRGQGNDEQYF.

V and J are TRBV7-9 and TRBJ1-6; weak D call: TRBD1 (5 bases). V dropped 6 bases and J dropped 0 bases, with 9 bases sitting between them. The CDR3 spans 15 residues. CDR1 and CDR2 from the germline V gene are SEHNR and FQNEAQ (reference sequence). Here the CDR3 DNA reads TGTGCCAGCAGAAGGGACGGCTCCTATAATTCACCCCTCCACTTT. It translates to CASRRDGSYNSPLHF.

The chain uses TRBV30 and TRBJ2-2; TRBD1 matches at 7 bases. V shed 1 base, J shed 7 bases, and the junction held 6 bases outside the gene matches. The CDR3 contains 14 residues. CDR1 GTSNPN and CDR2 SVGIG come from the germline V gene (reference sequence). CDR3 DNA: TGTGCCTGGAGTGCTGACAGGGTCGACGGGGAGCTGTTTTTT. It codes for CAWSADRVDGELFF.

The rearrangement links TRBV5-1 to TRBJ2-7; D gene ambiguous. There are 15 residues in the CDR3. V lost 3 bases to trimming and J lost 3 bases, with 16 bases between them. Germline CDR1 reads SGHRS; CDR2 reads YFSETQ. This chain's CDR3 is CASSSSRNTVYEQYF. CDR3 nucleotides: TGCGCCAGCAGCTCTTCCAGGAATACGGTCTACGAGCAGTACTTC.

The gene calls are TRBV30 and TRBJ1-1; D unclear. CDR3 length: 13 residues. The germline V and J ends were trimmed by 0 bases and 0 bases, with 5 bases remaining between them. CDR1 GTSNPN and CDR2 SVGIG come from the germline V gene (reference sequence). The CDR3 DNA sequence: TGTGCCTGGAGTGTTTCTCTGAACACTGAAGCTTTCTTT. Amino acid sequence: CAWSVSLNTEAFF.

This clone was counted a few times. V is TRBV5-1 and J is TRBJ2-5; 10 nucleotides match TRBD2. V was pared by 3 bases and J by 4 bases, with 12 bases of the junction left unmatched. This CDR3 has 17 amino acids. Per germline, CDR1 SGHRS and CDR2 YFSETQ. The CDR3 bases are TGCGCCAGCAGCTCCACCTCTTTAGCGGGGGGCGGAGAGACCCAGTACTTC. It specifies CASSSTSLAGGGETQYF.

This clone occurred a few times. The chain is built from TRBV7-9 and TRBJ2-7; D not certain. Germline loops: CDR1 SEHNR, CDR2 FQNEAQ (reference sequence). Trimming removed 5 bases from V and 3 bases from J, with 20 bases in between. The CDR3 spans 16 residues. The CDR3: CASSGGWAGTLYEQYF. The CDR3 DNA is TGTGCCAGCAGCGGCGGATGGGCAGGCACTCTCTACGAGCAGTACTTC.

This clone was seen once. The chain joins TRBV6-5 to TRBJ1-2; D unclear. Per germline, CDR1 MNHEY and CDR2 SVGAGI. The CDR3 is made up of 13 amino acids. V lost 8 bases, J lost 1 base, and 11 bases lay in between. In nucleotides, the CDR3 is TGTGCCAGCCGCCTCCGGGGTAACTATGGCTACACCTTC. Its protein is CASRLRGNYGYTF.

The rearrangement joins TRBV6-5 to TRBJ1-1; D may be TRBD1 (5 bases). V gave up 6 bases and J gave up 11 bases, with 25 bases separating them. The germline V gene encodes CDR1 MNHEY and CDR2 SVGAGI. The CDR3 consists of 15 residues. CDR3 loop: CASRKGPDTSREAFF. The CDR3 DNA sequence: TGTGCCAGCAGGAAAGGGCCGGACACTTCCCGGGAGGCTTTCTTT.

The chain has TRBV7-9 and TRBJ2-1; the D gene is possibly TRBD1 (5 bases). Germline V gene data show CDR1 as SEHNR and CDR2 as FQNEAQ (reference sequence). V lost 5 bases to trimming and J lost 0 bases, with 17 bases between them. The CDR3 runs to 17 residues. CDR3: CASSAPTGYSSYNEQFF. The DNA of the CDR3 is TGTGCCAGCAGCGCGCCAACAGGTTACTCCTCCTACAATGAGCAGTTCTTC. Drawing the rest from reference TRBV7-9 and TRBJ2-1, the complete variable domain is DTGVSQNPRHKITKRGQNVTFRCDPISEHNRLYWYRQTLGQGPEFLTYFQNEAQLEKSRLLSDRFSAERPKGSFSTLEIQRTEQGDSAMYLCASSAPTGYSSYNEQFFGPGTRLTVL.

In this sample, this clone turned up a few times. The rearrangement uses TRBV5-1 and TRBJ2-1; D tentatively reads TRBD1 or TRBD2 (5 bases each). The CDR3 consists of 15 residues. V was clipped by 0 bases and J by 9 bases, with 16 bases between them. The V gene's germline CDR1 is SGHRS and CDR2 YFSETQ. CDR3 DNA sequence: TGCGCCAGCAGCTTGGAGGGGACCGTCTCGGGTGAGCAGTTCTTC. Translation: CASSLEGTVSGEQFF.

DNA for the CDR3: TGTGCCAGCAGCTTAAATGCCCGGGTGAACACTGAAGCTTTCTTT. Translated, it gives CASSLNARVNTEAFF. The chain uses TRBV7-3 and TRBJ1-1; D not resolved. The CDR3 has 15 amino acids. V lost 1 base, J lost 0 bases, and 9 bases lay in between. CDR1 SGHTA and CDR2 FQGTGA come from the germline V gene.

This clone appeared a few times. V gene TRBV7-9 combines with J gene TRBJ2-3, with D possibly TRBD1 on 5 matching bases. The CDR3 extends over 14 amino acids. Germline CDR1 reads SEHNR; CDR2 reads FQNEAQ (reference sequence). Trimming removed 5 bases at V and 4 bases at J, with 13 bases between. CDR3 protein: CASSPRLGPDTQYF. The CDR3 nucleotides are TGTGCCAGCAGCCCCCGTTTGGGGCCAGATACGCAGTATTTT.

V usage is TRBV30 and J usage is TRBJ2-7; tentative D call: TRBD1 (6 bases). CDR3 length: 13 residues. Trimming removed 5 bases at V and 4 bases at J, with 15 bases between. Germline CDR1 and CDR2: GTSNPN and SVGIG (reference sequence). The CDR3 sequence: CAWSQGHGYEQYF. The CDR3 region has the DNA TGTGCCTGGTCCCAGGGGCACGGATACGAGCAGTACTTC.

Points on this clone: Other DNA sequences from this sample encode an identical CDR3 as well. V and J are TRBV27 and TRBJ2-3; D unclear. Trimming took 3 bases from V and 5 from J, leaving 3 bases between them. This CDR3 has 11 residues. Germline V gene sequence: CDR1 MNHEY, CDR2 SMNVEV (reference sequence). CDR3 protein: CASSFLDTQYF. The CDR3 region has the DNA TGTGCCAGCAGTTTCTTAGATACGCAGTATTTT.

This clone was seen more than once but under ten times. This chain uses TRBV13 with TRBJ1-1; D is perhaps TRBD1 (5 bases). CDR1 PRHDT and CDR2 FYEKMQ come from the germline V gene (reference sequence). V lost 5 bases to trimming and J lost 1 base, with 11 bases between them. CDR3 length equals 14 residues. The CDR3 sequence: CASSSRAQNTEAFF. The CDR3 DNA is TGTGCCAGCAGCAGCAGGGCCCAGAACACTGAAGCTTTCTTT.

The chain carries TRBV2 and TRBJ1-1; D ambiguous. The V end was cut by 10 bases, the J end by 0 bases, with 6 bases between. Looked up from germline, CDR1 is SNHLY and CDR2 is FYNNEI. The CDR3 has 11 residues. The CDR3 is CATDLNTEAFF. The CDR3 DNA sequence: TGTGCCACGGACCTGAACACTGAAGCTTTCTTT.

This clone was observed a handful of times. This chain uses TRBV6-4 with TRBJ2-1; D not certain. The CDR3 is made up of 16 amino acids. Between the trimmed V and J ends, which lost 0 bases and 9 bases, there was a span of 18 bases. CDR1 and CDR2 (germline): MRHNA, SNTAGT. The CDR3 loop reads CASSDSAITRNIEQFF. The CDR3 bases are TGTGCCAGCAGTGACTCTGCGATAACCCGCAATATTGAGCAGTTCTTC.

This clone came up a few times. The chain is built from TRBV4-1 and TRBJ2-1; no firm D call. The CDR3 runs to 14 residues. Germline V CDR1 and CDR2: MGHRA, YSYEKL. V gave up 0 bases and J gave up 9 bases, with 12 bases separating them. The CDR3 is CASSQENLSGEQFF. CDR3 coding DNA: TGCGCCAGCAGCCAAGAAAATCTGTCGGGTGAGCAGTTCTTC.

The chain couples TRBV13 to TRBJ2-6, with unresolved D. CDR1 and CDR2 (germline): PRHDT, FYEKMQ (reference sequence). V was cut by 3 bases and J by 2 bases, with 5 bases left in between. The CDR3 consists of 14 residues. The CDR3: CASSLSTGANVLTF. The CDR3 DNA reads TGTGCCAGCAGCTTGTCGACTGGGGCCAACGTCCTGACTTTC.

The sample holds a few counts of this clone. The rearrangement links TRBV27 to TRBJ1-6; 8 bases line up with TRBD1. The CDR3 covers 17 residues. From germline, CDR1 is MNHEY and CDR2 SMNVEV (reference sequence). J was trimmed by 3 bases and V by 5 bases; bases with no gene match: 9. In nucleotides, the CDR3 is TGTGCCAGCAGTACAGGCCCAGGGACAGGCTATAATTCACCCCTCCACTTT. Its protein product is CASSTGPGTGYNSPLHF.

This clone was detected only a few times. The V call is TRBV10-3, the J call TRBJ2-7; TRBD1 aligns across 9 bases. Trimming at V came to 5 bases and at J to 2 bases, leaving 1 base not matched to a gene. This CDR3 comprises 13 residues. The germline V gene encodes CDR1 ENHRY and CDR2 SYGVKD. CDR3 nucleotides: TGTGCCATCAGTCGGACAGGGGCCTACGAGCAGTACTTC. It is translated as CAISRTGAYEQYF.

In this sample, this clone turned up a few times. The chain is built from TRBV6-1 and TRBJ1-6; D might be TRBD1 (5 bases). The CDR3 length is 14 residues. Germline CDR1 and CDR2: MNHNS and SASEGT. Trimming removed 3 bases at V and 10 bases at J, with 13 bases between. This CDR3 reads CASSDPGTRSPLHF. CDR3 in DNA: TGTGCCAGCAGTGATCCAGGGACTCGGTCACCCCTCCACTTT.

This sequence joins TRBV13 and TRBJ1-1; TRBD1 agrees at 7 bases. The CDR3 is 15 residues long. V shed 3 bases, J shed 1 base, and the junction held 5 bases outside the gene matches. The germline gives CDR1 PRHDT, CDR2 FYEKMQ (reference sequence). CDR3 sequence: CASSFRTGGNTEAFF. The CDR3 DNA reads as TGTGCCAGCAGCTTCAGGACAGGAGGGAACACTGAAGCTTTCTTT. The full variable domain, completed using reference TRBV13 and TRBJ1-1, is AAGVIQSPRHLIKEKRETATLKCYPIPRHDTVYWYQQGPGQDPQFLISFYEKMQSDKGSIPDRFSAQQFSDYHSELNMSSLELGDSALYFCASSFRTGGNTEAFFGQGTRLTVV.

CDR3 amino acids: CASSRDSGDTEAFF. CDR3 nucleotides: TGCGCCAGCAGCCGGGACAGCGGGGACACTGAAGCTTTCTTT. The chain couples TRBV5-1 to TRBJ1-1; 7 bases are a match to TRBD1. In germline, CDR1 is SGHRS, CDR2 YFSETQ. The CDR3 is 14 amino acids. Trimming took 4 bases from V and 3 from J; bases not matched to a gene: 6. Filled out from reference TRBV5-1 and TRBJ1-1, the complete variable domain reads KAGVTQTPRYLIKTRGQQVTLSCSPISGHRSVSWYQQTPGQGLQFLFEYFSETQRNKGNFPGRFSGRQFSNSRSEMNVSTLELGDSALYLCASSRDSGDTEAFFGQGTRLTVV.

This clone was observed a few times. The chain combines TRBV23-1 with TRBJ2-5; 10 bases are shared with TRBD1. TRBV23-1 counts as an open reading frame of uncertain function. J lost 5 bases, V lost 5 bases, and 8 bases had no gene match. The CDR3 is 15 amino acids. DNA for the CDR3: TGCGCCAGCAGTTCGACAGGGGGCGCTTGGGAGACCCAGTACTTC. Residues: CASSSTGGAWETQYF.

The V and J genes are TRBV5-1 and TRBJ2-3; perhaps TRBD2 as D (5 bases). The CDR3 loop spans 17 amino acids. The V and J ends lost 0 bases and 2 bases respectively, with 16 bases between them. In germline, CDR1 is SGHRS, CDR2 YFSETQ. This chain's CDR3 is CASSLGELLGHTDTQYF. CDR3 sequence (DNA): TGCGCCAGCAGCTTGGGAGAGCTACTAGGGCACACAGATACGCAGTATTTT.